The 10 T cell receptor beta chains in this list originate from one sample, sequenced in a study of CD8+ T cells in alopecia areata. Sequencing templates came from extracted RNA that was reverse transcribed into cDNA. Using immunoSEQ multiplex PCR, the repertoire was profiled, and TCRdb retains in-frame clones only, with some absent. The table includes about 110,000 clones, approximately 59% detected once. Sequenced input: CD8+ T cells sorted from blood. The receptor source for this set is a human donor in good health.

The chain joins TRBV12-5 to TRBJ2-1; 8 nucleotides line up with TRBD2. The germline gives CDR1 LGHNT, CDR2 FRNRAP. This CDR3 spans 15 amino acids. J lost 7 bases, V lost 7 bases, and 12 bases had no gene match. The CDR3 nucleotides read TGTGCTAGTGACTTAATCGGGGGGGCTCGTAATGAGCAGTTCTTC. Amino acids: CASDLIGGARNEQFF.

The V gene is TRBV11-2, the J gene TRBJ2-7; D gene uncertain. Germline values: CDR1 SGHAT, CDR2 FQNNGV. Deletions cut 5 bases from V and 0 bases from J, with 11 bases between. This CDR3 contains 14 residues. The CDR3, as DNA: TGTGCCAGCAGCCGGACGGCTAGCTCCTACGAGCAGTACTTC. Protein product: CASSRTASSYEQYF.

This clone was counted a few times. This chain joins TRBV9 and TRBJ2-1, with D tentatively TRBD2 (7 bases). The germline V gene has CDR1 SGDLS and CDR2 YYNGEE. CDR3 size: 15 residues. V lost 4 bases and J lost 5, with 16 bases in between. The CDR3 coding sequence is TGTGCCAGCAGCCAGGTAGGGGGGGTGGACAATGAGCAGTTCTTC. Amino acids: CASSQVGGVDNEQFF.

This chain uses TRBV4-1 with TRBJ2-3; D may be TRBD1 or TRBD2 (5 bases each). V was cut by 1 base and J by 1 base, with 12 bases left in between. Germline V lookup: CDR1 MGHRA, CDR2 YSYEKL. This CDR3 spans 16 amino acids. Here the CDR3 reads CASSQVTGARTDTQYF. Here the CDR3 DNA reads TGCGCCAGCAGCCAAGTTACCGGGGCGCGCACAGATACGCAGTATTTT.

The genes are TRBV4-1 and TRBJ2-5; TRBD1 matches at 7 bases. TRBJ2-7 matches the DNA end more closely, so the J call is doubtful. Looked up from germline, CDR1 is MGHRA and CDR2 is YSYEKL. The CDR3 extends over 16 amino acids. CDR3 bases: TGCGCCAGCAGCCAGGTAGGGACAGCGATTGGTTACGAGCAGTACTTC. The encoded protein is CASSQVGTAIGYEQYF.

The chain recombines TRBV4-1 with TRBJ2-3, with D perhaps being TRBD1 or TRBD2 (5 bases each). V gave up 4 bases and J gave up 0 bases, with 11 bases separating them. CDR3 length: 15 residues. The germline V gene has CDR1 MGHRA and CDR2 YSYEKL. The CDR3 region is CASSRGTGSTDTQYF. CDR3 nucleotides: TGCGCCAGCAGCCGAGGGACGGGAAGCACAGATACGCAGTATTTT.

This clone occurred once. The chain employs TRBV13 and TRBJ2-1; TRBD2 is a possible D gene (7 bases). Deletions cut 4 bases from V and 0 bases from J, with 13 bases between. Germline lookup yields CDR1 PRHDT and CDR2 FYEKMQ (reference sequence). This CDR3 spans 16 amino acids. The CDR3 DNA reads TGTGCCAGCAGCTCCCCCCGGGGGGCCTCCTACAATGAGCAGTTCTTC. This encodes CASSSPRGASYNEQFF.

This chain joins TRBV4-2 and TRBJ1-6; D uncertain. The germline V gene has CDR1 LGHNA and CDR2 YNFKEQ. The CDR3 extends over 14 amino acids. Between the trimmed V and J ends, which lost 0 bases and 9 bases, there was a span of 9 bases. The CDR3 coding sequence is TGTGCCAGCAGCCAAGATTTGTCGGCTTCACCCCTCCACTTT. Protein sequence: CASSQDLSASPLHF.

This clone came up a few times. This chain joins TRBV29-1 and TRBJ2-5, with 13 nucleotides matching TRBD2. The CDR3 consists of 15 residues. V was clipped by 6 bases and J by 4 bases; unmatched bases: 8. CDR1 and CDR2 from the germline V gene are SQVTM and ANQGSEA. CDR3 in DNA: TGCAGCGTAGACCACGGACTAGCGGGGGTAGAGACCCAGTACTTC. As protein: CSVDHGLAGVETQYF.

The chain joins TRBV15 to TRBJ2-7; 9 nucleotides match TRBD1. Germline V CDR1 and CDR2: LNHNV, YYDKDF (reference sequence). The CDR3 covers 18 residues. Losses at the gene ends were 0 bases for V and 2 bases for J; bases not matched to a gene: 11. CDR3 sequence (DNA): TGTGCCACCAGCAGAGATGAAGGAGGGACAGGGTTCACCTACGAGCAGTACTTC. This encodes CATSRDEGGTGFTYEQYF.